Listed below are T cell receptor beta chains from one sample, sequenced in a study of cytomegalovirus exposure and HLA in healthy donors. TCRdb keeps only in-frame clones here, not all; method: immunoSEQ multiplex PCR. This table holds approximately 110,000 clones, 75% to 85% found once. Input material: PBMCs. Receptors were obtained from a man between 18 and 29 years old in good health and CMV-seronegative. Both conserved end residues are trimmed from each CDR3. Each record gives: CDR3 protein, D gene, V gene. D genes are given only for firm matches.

ASSRAEETQY,NA,TRBV14
ADKTSGPVSTYEQY,TRBD2,TRBV19
ASSFLAGGIETQY,TRBD2,TRBV27
ASSSPATVNYGYT,NA,TRBV6-1
ASGLGTSGRLF,TRBD2,TRBV12-5
ASSAGTGDYNEQF,TRBD1,TRBV9
ASSIDKLQPQH,NA,TRBV19
ASRGVGAEAF,NA,TRBV6-5
ASGGQNYEQY,NA,TRBV30
ASSSDAPNVGSTEAF,NA,TRBV28
ATSSGSRYNSPLH,NA,TRBV5-1
ASSPSGNEQF,TRBD2,TRBV4-3
SVDRASTDTQY,TRBD1,TRBV29-1
ASSLDMGGPGGYT,NA,TRBV5-1
ASRSGTGVDTEAF,TRBD1,TRBV6-6
ASSRDTTGELF,NA,TRBV7-3
ASSPGLGRVNEQF,TRBD2,TRBV23-1
ASSSQGNQPQH,NA,TRBV7-6
ASSVEPAGANVLT,NA,TRBV9
ASSVVGTGNEQY,TRBD1,TRBV9
ASSTGTERYEQY,NA,TRBV10-3
ASSLVVTGEFKITDTQY,NA,TRBV5-6
ATSRFGQGDTGELF,TRBD1,TRBV15
ASSPRTSGRAFEQF,TRBD2,TRBV7-2
ASSMEQYRSGNTIY,NA,TRBV19
ASSLMRYSNQPQH,NA,TRBV27
ASSQPPRHYGYT,NA,TRBV4-1
ASSLAVGQIYEQY,TRBD1,TRBV5-1
ASSQERRGQGAF,TRBD1,TRBV7-2
ASSLVSGMNTGELF,TRBD2,TRBV9
SVGAETQY,NA,TRBV29-1
ASSPGTGDGIGELF,NA,TRBV5-4
SVGRDAYGYT,NA,TRBV29-1
AGGDLNQPQH,NA,TRBV2
ASSPSGGKNTEAF,TRBD1,TRBV14
ASSLSGQASGDTQY,TRBD1,TRBV13
ASSWQGHTEAF,NA,TRBV5-1
ASSFDGGATYNEQF,NA,TRBV7-9
ASRTGTGEEKLF,TRBD1,TRBV28
ASSLALLQSSTDTQY,NA,TRBV7-8
ASSSSGGEQY,TRBD1,TRBV7-9
ASSISGSRIDTQY,TRBD2,TRBV6-6
ASSLRLDEKLF,NA,TRBV7-6
ATSREEMNTGELF,NA,TRBV15
ASSMPTSSNEQF,NA,TRBV7-3
ASSTGLAAYNEQF,TRBD2,TRBV6-5
ASSRPLEGEQY,NA,TRBV4-3
SAGGLADNEQF,TRBD2,TRBV29-1